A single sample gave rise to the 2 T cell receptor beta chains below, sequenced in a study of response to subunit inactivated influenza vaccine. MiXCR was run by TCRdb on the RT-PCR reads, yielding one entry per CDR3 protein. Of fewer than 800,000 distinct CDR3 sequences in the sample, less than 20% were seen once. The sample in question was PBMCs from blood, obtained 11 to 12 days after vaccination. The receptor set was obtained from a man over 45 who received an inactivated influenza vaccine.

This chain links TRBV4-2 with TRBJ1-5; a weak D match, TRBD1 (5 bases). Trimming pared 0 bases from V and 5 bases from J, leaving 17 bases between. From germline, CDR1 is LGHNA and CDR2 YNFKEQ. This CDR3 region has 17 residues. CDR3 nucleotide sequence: TGTGCCAGCAGCCAAGAGTTGAGTATCGGGGGAGATCAGCCCCAGCATTTT. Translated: CASSQELSIGGDQPQHF.

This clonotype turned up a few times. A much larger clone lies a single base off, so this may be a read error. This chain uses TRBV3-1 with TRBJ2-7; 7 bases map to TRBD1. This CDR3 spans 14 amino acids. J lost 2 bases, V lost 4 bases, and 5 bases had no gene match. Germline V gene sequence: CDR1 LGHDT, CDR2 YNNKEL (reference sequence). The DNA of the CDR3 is TGTGCCAGCAGCCCCCGGGACAGTCCCTACGAGCAGTACTTC. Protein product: CASSPRDSPYEQYF.